This TCR beta chain appears in the sequencing data of a study of blood T cell repertoires in COVID-19. Across the study: PBMCs, B-cell-depleted T cells, or T cells were the source of the cDNA or gDNA that made up the material.

V was clipped by 0 bases and J by 5 bases, with 17 bases between them. The CDR3 sequence is 17 residues long. CDR1 and CDR2 (germline): SGHVS, FQNEAQ. The table came from immunoSEQ multiplex PCR; TCRdb's copy has only in-frame clones and leaves some out. The table shows 25,000 to 35,000 clones, with around 85% occurring only once. The chain recombines TRBV7-8 with TRBJ2-4, with a tentative D call TRBD2 (6 bases). The TCR was taken from a man in his fifties or sixties with active COVID-19. The sample was peripheral blood. CDR3 protein: CASSLAPRTTIENIQYF. Written as DNA, the CDR3 is TGTGCCAGCAGCTTAGCTCCCCGGACTACCATTGAAAACATTCAGTACTTC.